The sequence of this TCR beta chain was determined in a study of blood T cells in healthy people across ages. Overall study: Every two T cells gave about one barcoded beta molecule via template switching.

A second PCR, run for about 6 to 11 cycles, used a sample-barcoded 5' primer plus a J-beta primer mix. Each CDR3 protein gets one entry after TCRdb re-called the 5' RACE reads with MiXCR. The repertoire holds 1,500,000 or so distinct CDR3 sequences, 59% seen once, with about 6.7% in the top ten. The CDR3 sequence is 16 residues long. With 2 bases removed from V and 0 bases from J, the gap between germline ends came to 14 bases. Germline V gives CDR1 KGHSH, CDR2 LQKENI. The V and J genes are TRBV18 and TRBJ2-7; TRBD2 is a possible D gene (6 bases). Sequencing was carried out using blood. This clonotype originated in a man aged 18-30 years in good health. The CDR3 loop is CASSPNPTGGSYEQYF. The CDR3 DNA is TGTGCCAGCTCACCAAATCCAACCGGGGGCTCCTACGAGCAGTACTTC. Based on the CDR3 plus reference TRBV18 and TRBJ2-7, the full variable domain is NAGVMQNPRHLVRRRGQEARLRCSPMKGHSHVYWYRQLPEEGLKFMVYLQKENIIDESGMPKERFSAEFPKEGPSILRIQQVVRGDSAAYFCASSPNPTGGSYEQYFGPGTRLTVT.